These T cell receptor beta chains were read from a single sample in a study of blood T cell repertoires in COVID-19. Sequenced by immunoSEQ multiplex PCR; TCRdb stores in-frame clones only, minus some. This table has fewer than 200,000 clones, about 86% appearing once. Sequencing was performed on PBMCs or T cells enriched from blood (not recorded which). These receptors all stem from a woman aged 45-65 years in a cohort exposed to, infected with or recovered from COVID-19 (not recorded which). Each CDR3 is given with its conserved first and last residue. The order of the fields is D gene, V gene, clone size, J gene, CDR3 protein, CDR3 DNA. A D gene is named only where the DNA matches it firmly. For some rows the clone size is stated as once, few or many, or as a class when expanded; others skip it.

TRBD1	TRBV19	.	TRBJ1-1	CASSPRQGAGEAFF	TGTGCCAGTAGTCCTCGACAGGGGGCGGGTGAAGCTTTCTTT
TRBD2	TRBV2	many	TRBJ2-5	CASSGDGPTSGQETQYF	TGTGCCAGCAGTGGGGACGGACCGACTAGCGGCCAAGAGACCCAGTACTTC
TRBD1	TRBV5-1	.	TRBJ1-2	CASSFRDRGSGYGYTF	TGCGCCAGCAGCTTTAGGGACAGGGGATCCGGCTATGGCTACACCTTC
TRBD1	TRBV7-2	.	TRBJ2-2	CASSVDRVAGELFF	TGTGCCAGCAGCGTGGACAGGGTGGCCGGGGAGCTGTTTTTT
TRBD2	TRBV10-2	.	TRBJ2-5	CASSETGTRPRETQYF	TGCGCCAGCAGTGAAACCGGGACTAGACCCCGGGAGACCCAGTACTTC
.	TRBV2	.	TRBJ1-6	CASRGGTGRSPLHF	TGTGCCAGCAGGGGAGGGACGGGACGGTCACCCCTCCACTTT
TRBD1	TRBV5-8	few	TRBJ1-2	CASSLGQGIGYTF	TGTGCCAGCAGCTTGGGACAGGGGATAGGCTACACCTTC
TRBD2	TRBV11-2	.	TRBJ2-3	CASSPRLAGATDTQYF	TGTGCCAGCAGCCCTCGACTAGCGGGAGCGACAGATACGCAGTATTTT
.	TRBV24-1	.	TRBJ2-2	CATSKPGSYFTGELFF	TGTGCCACCAGCAAGCCGGGATCGTATTTTACCGGGGAGCTGTTTTTT
TRBD2	TRBV7-2	.	TRBJ2-3	CASSPQMGGVTDTQYF	TGTGCCAGCAGCCCGCAGATGGGGGGGGTTACAGATACGCAGTATTTT
TRBD1	TRBV6-5	few	TRBJ1-1	CASSSKTGGITEVFF	TGTGCCAGCAGTTCTAAGACAGGGGGCATAACTGAAGTTTTCTTT
.	TRBV3-1/TRBV3-2	.	TRBJ2-7	CASSPGYEQYF	TGTGCCAGCAGCCCCGGGTACGAGCAGTACTTC
TRBD1	TRBV18	.	TRBJ2-7	CASSPEGQSYEQYF	TGTGCCAGCTCACCAGAGGGACAGTCCTACGAGCAGTACTTC
TRBD1	TRBV28	.	TRBJ1-2	CASSTRTGVNYGYTF	TGTGCCAGCAGTACCCGGACAGGGGTTAACTATGGCTACACCTTC
.	TRBV7-9	.	TRBJ1-4	CASSPQGLGDEKLFF	TGTGCCAGCAGCCCTCAGGGGTTGGGTGATGAAAAACTGTTTTTT
TRBD2	TRBV10-2	.	TRBJ2-7	CASRTSGTGYEQYF	TGCGCCAGCAGGACTAGCGGGACGGGGTACGAGCAGTACTTC
TRBD1	TRBV5-1	.	TRBJ2-5	CASSQTGMETQYF	TGCGCCAGCAGCCAGACAGGGATGGAGACCCAGTACTTC
.	TRBV5-1	.	TRBJ2-1	CASKVPGVEQFF	TGCGCCAGCAAAGTCCCCGGAGTTGAGCAGTTCTTC
.	TRBV5-8	.	TRBJ1-5	CASSRGRSRQPQHF	TGTGCCAGCAGCCGTGGAAGGAGTCGACAGCCCCAGCATTTT
TRBD1	TRBV30	once	TRBJ2-7	CAYTGEGAYEQYF	TGTGCCTATACAGGGGAAGGCGCCTACGAGCAGTACTTC
.	TRBV14	.	TRBJ2-3	CASSQLPEDTQYF	TGTGCCAGCAGCCAATTACCCGAGGATACGCAGTATTTT
.	TRBV27	.	TRBJ2-7	CASSSAGRTAYEQYF	TGTGCCAGCAGCTCTGCGGGCCGAACCGCCTACGAGCAGTACTTC
.	TRBV5-4	.	TRBJ2-4	CASSPNQQGRKNIQYF	TGTGCCAGCAGCCCTAACCAACAGGGGAGGAAAAACATTCAGTACTTC
TRBD2	TRBV10-3	.	TRBJ2-5	CAIGREPQETQYF	TGTGCCATCGGGAGGGAACCCCAAGAGACCCAGTACTTC
.	TRBV3-1/TRBV3-2	once	TRBJ2-3	CASRGSSTDTQYF	TGTGCCAGCAGGGGCAGCAGCACAGATACGCAGTATTTT
.	TRBV2	few	TRBJ2-3	CASSRGGADTQYF	TGTGCCAGCAGTCGTGGGGGCGCAGATACGCAGTATTTT
TRBD2	TRBV5-1	.	TRBJ2-1	CASSLEFTSGTNEQFF	TGCGCCAGCAGCTTGGAGTTCACTAGCGGGACCAATGAGCAGTTCTTC
TRBD1	TRBV28	.	TRBJ1-6	CASRVQGASYNSPLHF	TGTGCCAGCAGAGTCCAGGGGGCGAGCTATAATTCACCCCTCCACTTT
.	TRBV15	.	TRBJ2-3	CATSRDQALGTDTQYF	TGTGCCACCAGCAGAGATCAAGCGCTGGGCACAGATACGCAGTATTTT
TRBD1	TRBV3-1/TRBV3-2	.	TRBJ2-1	CASSPRQGGRNEQFF	TGTGCCAGCAGCCCTAGACAGGGTGGTAGGAATGAGCAGTTCTTC
TRBD2	TRBV7-3	.	TRBJ2-1	CASSPGGFGDAYNEQFF	TGTGCCAGCAGCCCGGGGGGTTTTGGGGATGCGTACAATGAGCAGTTCTTC
TRBD2	TRBV6-2/TRBV6-3	.	TRBJ2-3	CASSLAGVNERTDTQYF	TGTGCCAGCAGTCTAGCGGGGGTCAACGAAAGAACAGATACGCAGTATTTT
.	TRBV6-2/TRBV6-3	.	TRBJ1-2	CASSMTANYGYTF	TGTGCCAGCAGCATGACAGCTAACTATGGCTACACCTTC
.	TRBV6-6	.	TRBJ2-4	CASREGAGAKNIQYF	TGTGCCAGCAGGGAAGGGGCCGGAGCCAAAAACATTCAGTACTTC
.	TRBV19	.	TRBJ1-3	CAASSDTIYF	TGTGCCGCCTCCTCGGACACCATATATTTT
.	TRBV18	.	TRBJ2-1	CATGSRVQSSYNEQFF	TGTGCCACCGGGAGTCGTGTCCAGTCGTCCTACAATGAGCAGTTCTTC
TRBD2	TRBV19	.	TRBJ2-3	CATGEGGGTDTQYF	TGTGCCACCGGGGAGGGAGGTGGTACAGATACGCAGTATTTT
.	TRBV15	once	TRBJ2-5	CATRDWQETQYF	TGTGCCACTCGGGACTGGCAAGAGACCCAGTACTTC
TRBD2	TRBV11-2	.	TRBJ2-7	CASSSSGGRTYEQYF	TGTGCCAGCAGTTCCAGCGGGGGGAGGACCTACGAGCAGTACTTC
TRBD2	TRBV18	.	TRBJ2-3	CASSPSGRAGGSTDTQYF	TGTGCCAGCTCACCGAGCGGAAGAGCGGGGGGAAGCACAGATACGCAGTATTTT
TRBD2	TRBV4-3	.	TRBJ2-3	CASSQDWGLESSTDTQYF	TGCGCCAGCAGCCAAGATTGGGGACTAGAATCGAGCACAGATACGCAGTATTTT
TRBD1	TRBV18	few	TRBJ1-2	CASSPFNRPGGSMGYTF	TGTGCCAGCTCACCTTTTAATCGGCCAGGGGGATCTATGGGCTACACCTTC